Listed below are T cell receptor beta chains from one sample, sequenced in a study of cytomegalovirus exposure and HLA in healthy donors. Clones were read by immunoSEQ multiplex PCR, and TCRdb kept only the in-frame ones, dropping some. The sample has roughly 150,000 clones, under 90% seen once. The specimen sequenced was PBMCs. The receptors originated from a woman aged 18-29 years in good health and CMV-seropositive. CDR3s include the opening cysteine and the closing phenylalanine or tryptophan. The D gene is left open where the match is weak. The size of a clone is reported for some rows only, either as once, few or many, or as a class for expanded clones.

abundance,d_gene,v_gene,j_gene,CDR3aa,CDR3nt
.,TRBD1,TRBV6-5,TRBJ2-2,CASRGDRVRTGELFF,TGTGCCAGCAGGGGGGACAGGGTGCGCACCGGGGAGCTGTTTTTT
.,.,TRBV2,TRBJ2-2,CASRQGFSRELFF,TGTGCCAGCAGGCAGGGGTTCAGCCGGGAGCTGTTTTTT
.,.,TRBV30,TRBJ2-3,CAWSRGLRDTQYF,TGTGCCTGGAGTCGAGGACTCAGAGATACGCAGTATTTT
.,TRBD1,TRBV5-4,TRBJ2-3,CASSPTTGGAFTDTQYF,TGTGCCAGCAGCCCCACGACAGGGGGCGCTTTCACAGATACGCAGTATTTT
.,.,TRBV11-3,TRBJ2-1,CASSLGLYNEQFF,TGTGCCAGCAGCTTAGGTCTCTACAATGAGCAGTTCTTC
.,TRBD1,TRBV10-1,TRBJ1-1,CASSGGTGETEAFF,TGCGCCAGCAGTGGGGGTACAGGGGAAACTGAAGCTTTCTTT
many,.,TRBV28,TRBJ2-7,CASSFQGGTYEQYF,TGTGCCAGCAGTTTTCAGGGGGGAACCTACGAGCAGTACTTC
.,.,TRBV9,TRBJ2-3,CASSPSAGRFTDTQYF,TGTGCCAGCAGCCCCTCGGCAGGGCGTTTCACAGATACGCAGTATTTT
.,TRBD1,TRBV7-8,TRBJ1-5,CASSRDRAVQPQHF,TGTGCCAGCAGCCGAGACAGGGCCGTGCAGCCCCAGCATTTT
.,TRBD2,TRBV4-2,TRBJ2-7,CASSQEVTGGPLYEQYF,TGTGCCAGCAGCCAAGAAGTGACGGGAGGGCCCCTCTACGAGCAGTACTTC
.,TRBD2,TRBV7-8,TRBJ2-7,CASSETSGRGHEQYF,TGTGCCAGCAGCGAAACTAGCGGGAGGGGCCACGAGCAGTACTTC
.,TRBD1,TRBV15,TRBJ1-1,CATSRTGDTEAFF,TGTGCCACCAGCAGGACAGGGGACACTGAAGCTTTCTTT
once,TRBD1,TRBV10-3,TRBJ1-4,CAIRPGQGKGTNEKLFF,TGTGCCATCAGACCGGGACAGGGGAAGGGGACTAATGAAAAACTGTTTTTT
.,.,TRBV27,TRBJ1-2,CASSLASGFTYGYTF,TGTGCCAGCAGTTTAGCATCAGGGTTCACCTATGGCTACACCTTC
.,.,TRBV2,TRBJ2-7,CASSPQRRGYSSYEQYF,TGTGCCAGCAGTCCCCAGAGAAGGGGCTATAGCTCCTACGAGCAGTACTTC
.,.,TRBV7-2,TRBJ2-2,CASSPAYTGELFF,TGTGCCAGCAGCCCTGCGTACACCGGGGAGCTGTTTTTT
.,TRBD1,TRBV23-1,TRBJ2-7,CASSRDRVQDTCEQYF,TGCGCCAGCAGTCGAGACAGGGTCCAAGATACGTGCGAGCAGTACTTC
.,.,TRBV2,TRBJ1-5,CASGHTRPQHF,TGTGCCAGCGGGCACACGCGGCCCCAGCATTTT
.,.,TRBV30,TRBJ2-5,CAWSALPEASQYF,TGTGCCTGGAGTGCCCTCCCCGAGGCGTCCCAGTACTTC
many,.,TRBV28,TRBJ1-5,CASRRSGGRNQPQHF,TGTGCCAGCAGACGCTCGGGGGGGAGAAATCAGCCCCAGCATTTT